This T cell receptor (beta chain) was found in a study of blood T cell repertoires in COVID-19. Study-wide context: PBMCs, B-cell-depleted T cells, or T cells were the source of the cDNA or gDNA that made up the material.

Under the authors' procedure: Reference gene primer amplification yielded estimated nucleated cell counts. Only in-frame clones appear in the TCRdb table, and some are missing; sequencing was by immunoSEQ multiplex PCR. That table furnishes V, J and clone size, whereas the DNA furnished D and trimming. The sample yields 80,000 or so clones, roughly nine tenths seen once. V gave up 4 bases and J gave up 4 bases, with 14 bases separating them. This CDR3 is built from 14 residues. The germline V gene encodes CDR1 SGDLS and CDR2 YYNGEE. The sequenced sample was peripheral blood. This TCR was sampled from a man between 45 and 60 years old with acute or convalescent COVID-19. V gene TRBV9 combines with J gene TRBJ1-1; tentative D call: TRBD1 (5 bases). The DNA of the CDR3 is TGTGCCAGCAGCCCAGAAGGGACTCTCACTGAAGCTTTCTTT. It translates to CASSPEGTLTEAFF. The whole variable domain, remainder taken from reference TRBV9 and TRBJ1-1, is DSGVTQTPKHLITATGQRVTLRCSPRSGDLSVYWYQQSLDQGLQFLIQYYNGEERAKGNILERFSAQQFPDLHSELNLSSLELGDSALYFCASSPEGTLTEAFFGQGTRLTVV.